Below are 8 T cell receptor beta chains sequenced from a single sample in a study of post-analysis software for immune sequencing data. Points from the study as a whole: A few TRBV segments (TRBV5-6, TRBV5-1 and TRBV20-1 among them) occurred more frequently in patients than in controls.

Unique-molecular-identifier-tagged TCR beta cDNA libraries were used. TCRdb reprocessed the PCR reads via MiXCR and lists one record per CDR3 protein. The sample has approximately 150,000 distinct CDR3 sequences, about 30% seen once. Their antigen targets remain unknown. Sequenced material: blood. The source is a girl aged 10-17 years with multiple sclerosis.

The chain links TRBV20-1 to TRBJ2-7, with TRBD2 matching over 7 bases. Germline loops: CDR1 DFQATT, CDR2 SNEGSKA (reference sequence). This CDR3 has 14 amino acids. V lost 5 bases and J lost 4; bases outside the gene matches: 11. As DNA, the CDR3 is TGCAGTGCTGACGTACGGGAGGCCGGGTACGAGCAGTACTTC. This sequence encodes CSADVREAGYEQYF.

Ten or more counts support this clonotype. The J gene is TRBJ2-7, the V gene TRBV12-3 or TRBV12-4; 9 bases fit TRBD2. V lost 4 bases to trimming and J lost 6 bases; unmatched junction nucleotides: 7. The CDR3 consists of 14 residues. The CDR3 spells CASSYGSGSAEQYF. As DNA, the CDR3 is TGTGCCAGCAGTTACGGTAGCGGGAGTGCCGAGCAGTACTTC.

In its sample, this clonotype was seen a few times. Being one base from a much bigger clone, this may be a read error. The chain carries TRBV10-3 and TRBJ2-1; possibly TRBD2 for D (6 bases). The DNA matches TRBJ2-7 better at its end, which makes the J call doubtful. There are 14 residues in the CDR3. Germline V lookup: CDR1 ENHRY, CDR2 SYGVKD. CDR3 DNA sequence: TGTGCCATCAGGCCTGGGACTTCCTACAATGAGCAGTACTTC. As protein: CAIRPGTSYNEQYF.

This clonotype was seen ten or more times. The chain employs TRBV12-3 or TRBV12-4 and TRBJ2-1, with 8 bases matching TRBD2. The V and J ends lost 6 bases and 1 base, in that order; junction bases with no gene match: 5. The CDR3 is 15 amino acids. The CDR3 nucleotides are TGTGCCAGCAGGAGCGGGAGCGGGTCCTACAATGAGCAGTTCTTC. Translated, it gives CASRSGSGSYNEQFF.

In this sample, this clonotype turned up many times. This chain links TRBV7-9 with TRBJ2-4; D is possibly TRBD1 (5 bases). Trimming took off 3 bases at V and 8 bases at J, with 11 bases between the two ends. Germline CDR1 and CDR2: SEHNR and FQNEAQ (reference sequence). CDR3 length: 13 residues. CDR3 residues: CASSFQGVDIQYF. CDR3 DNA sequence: TGTGCCAGCAGCTTTCAAGGGGTTGACATTCAGTACTTC.

CDR3 in amino acids: CASSSGQAVYGYTF. The CDR3 DNA sequence: TGTGCCAGCAGTTCCGGACAGGCCGTCTATGGCTACACCTTC. The gene calls are TRBV12-3 or TRBV12-4 and TRBJ1-2, with TRBD1 matching over 7 bases. V lost 4 bases and J lost 4; bases outside the gene matches: 6. This CDR3 has 14 amino acids.

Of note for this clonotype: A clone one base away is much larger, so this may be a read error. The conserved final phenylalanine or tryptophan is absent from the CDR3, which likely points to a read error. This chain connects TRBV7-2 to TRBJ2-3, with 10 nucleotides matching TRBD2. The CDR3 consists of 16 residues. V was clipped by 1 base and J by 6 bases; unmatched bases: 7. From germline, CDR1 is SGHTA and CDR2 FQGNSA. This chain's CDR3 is CASSLGGLAGVDTQYL. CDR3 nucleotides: TGTGCCAGCAGCTTAGGGGGTCTAGCGGGAGTGGATACGCAGTATTTG.

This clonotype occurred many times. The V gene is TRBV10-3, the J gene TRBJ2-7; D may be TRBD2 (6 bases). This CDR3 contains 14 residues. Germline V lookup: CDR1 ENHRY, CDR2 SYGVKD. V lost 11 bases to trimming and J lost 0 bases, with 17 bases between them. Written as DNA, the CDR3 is TGTGCCTCCCAGGGCGGGACCATCTCCTACGAGCAGTACTTC. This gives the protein CASQGGTISYEQYF.